This T cell receptor (beta chain) was documented in a study of T cells in Graves' hyperthyroidism and ophthalmopathy. V shed 11 bases and J shed 4 bases, with 12 bases lying between them. There are 12 residues in the CDR3. CDR1 is ENHRY and CDR2 is SYGVKD in the germline V gene. Amplification of TCR beta CDR3 regions was performed using RNA transcripts as template. First-round RT-PCR with HTBI primers amplified the TCR CDR3 region. TCRdb reprocessed the multiplex PCR reads with MiXCR, giving one entry per CDR3 protein. Counted here are a few hundred thousand distinct CDR3 sequences, just over 45% occurring once; the ten biggest clones make up approximately 8.2%. Findings and limits, study-wide: Within blood appeared most thyroid clonotypes that had expanded above 0.001.

This clonotype came up a few times. Its antigen is unknown. The sequence derives from a woman under 30 with Graves' hyperthyroidism. The sequenced sample was peripheral blood or thyroid tissue (not recorded which). The V gene is TRBV10-3, the J gene TRBJ1-3; possible D gene TRBD1, 5 bases. CDR3: CAAPGPGNTIYF. The CDR3 DNA sequence: TGTGCCGCCCCGGGGCCAGGAAACACCATATATTTT.